The rows below give T cell receptor beta chains drawn from one sample of a study of monozygotic twins with inflammatory bowel disease. TCRdb reanalyzed the 5' RACE reads, giving one entry per CDR3 protein sequence and no DNA. This table lists around 380,000 distinct CDR3 sequences. The sequenced sample was blood. These receptor sequences come from a human donor with ulcerative colitis or Crohn's disease, or a healthy co-twin of an affected twin (not recorded which). CDR3s include the opening cysteine and the closing phenylalanine or tryptophan. The order of the fields is J gene, V gene, CDR3 protein.

TRBJ1-6 | TRBV19 | CASSMISNSPLHF
TRBJ2-1 | TRBV11-2 | CASSSVAGANNEQFF
TRBJ2-7 | TRBV5-1 | CASSPPGLITSYEQYF
TRBJ1-2 | TRBV5-5 | CASRLPLTGGHYGYTF
TRBJ2-3 | TRBV5-1 | CASSSQLAGSTDTQYF
TRBJ2-3 | TRBV4-2 | CASSQEGTSGGRGNTQYF
TRBJ2-7 | TRBV20-1 | CSASRTAYEQYF
TRBJ2-7 | TRBV20-1 | CSARGLAGVSYEQYF
TRBJ1-1 | TRBV6-5 | CASSYRGQNTEAFF
TRBJ2-5 | TRBV18 | CASSPTPSGETQYF
TRBJ1-1 | TRBV18 | CASSRGQGLANTEAFF
TRBJ2-2 | TRBV7-3 | CASSLKVGTGELFF
TRBJ2-2 | TRBV15 | CATSSPDLRVSGRAGELFF
TRBJ2-1 | TRBV18 | CASSPPSGVNEQFF
TRBJ2-5 | TRBV5-1 | CASSLSYYIETQYF
TRBJ2-7 | TRBV18 | CASSPGTHPLSF
TRBJ1-5 | TRBV6-6 | CASTGNSQPQHF
TRBJ2-2 | TRBV4-1 | CASSQASPGGPTGELFF
TRBJ2-3 | TRBV15 | CDTSRDGQVTDTQYF
TRBJ1-3 | TRBV15 | CATSNTDRTKGGNTIYF
TRBJ2-6 | TRBV27 | CASSYPGVESGANVLTF
TRBJ2-3 | TRBV7-2 | CASSSLAGGGTDTQYF